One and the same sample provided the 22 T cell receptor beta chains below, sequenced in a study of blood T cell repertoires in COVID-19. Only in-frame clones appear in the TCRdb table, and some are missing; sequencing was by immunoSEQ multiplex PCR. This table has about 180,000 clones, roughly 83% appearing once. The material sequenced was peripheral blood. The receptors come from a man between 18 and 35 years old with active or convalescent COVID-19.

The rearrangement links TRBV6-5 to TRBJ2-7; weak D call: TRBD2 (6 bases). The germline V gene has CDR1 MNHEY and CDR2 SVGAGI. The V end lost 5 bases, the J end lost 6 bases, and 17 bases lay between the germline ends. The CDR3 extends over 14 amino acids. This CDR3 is CASSNGGASSEQYF. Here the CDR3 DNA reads TGTGCCAGCAGTAACGGAGGGGCTTCTAGCGAGCAGTACTTC.

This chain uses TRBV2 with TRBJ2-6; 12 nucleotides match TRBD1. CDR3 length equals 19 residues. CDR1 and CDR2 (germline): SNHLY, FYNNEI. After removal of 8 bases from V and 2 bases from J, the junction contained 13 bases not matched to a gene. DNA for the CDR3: TGTGCCAGCGATGACTCCGGGACAGGGGGCCTGACTGGGGCCAACGTCCTGACTTTC. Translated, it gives CASDDSGTGGLTGANVLTF.

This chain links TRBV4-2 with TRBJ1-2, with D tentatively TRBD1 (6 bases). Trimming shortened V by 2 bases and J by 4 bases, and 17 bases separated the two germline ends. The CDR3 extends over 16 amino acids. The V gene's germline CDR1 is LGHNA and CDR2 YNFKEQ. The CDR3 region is CASSQPTSGTTYGYTF. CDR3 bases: TGTGCCAGCAGCCAACCCACATCCGGGACAACCTATGGCTACACCTTC.

Here the CDR3 DNA reads TGCGCCAGCAGACCAGGGACTAGCGGGTTAGAGACCCAGTACTTC. Amino acids: CASRPGTSGLETQYF. The V call is TRBV5-1, the J call TRBJ2-5; 12 bases align to TRBD2. Germline CDR1 is SGHRS and CDR2 is YFSETQ. This CDR3 has 15 amino acids. V was clipped by 5 bases and J by 4 bases; unmatched bases: 6.

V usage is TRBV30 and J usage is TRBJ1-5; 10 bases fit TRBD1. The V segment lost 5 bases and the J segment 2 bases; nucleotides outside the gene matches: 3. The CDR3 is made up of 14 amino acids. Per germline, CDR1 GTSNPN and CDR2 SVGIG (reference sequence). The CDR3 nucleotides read TGTGCCTGGTCGACAGGGGGCGGCAATCAGCCCCAGCATTTT. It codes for CAWSTGGGNQPQHF.

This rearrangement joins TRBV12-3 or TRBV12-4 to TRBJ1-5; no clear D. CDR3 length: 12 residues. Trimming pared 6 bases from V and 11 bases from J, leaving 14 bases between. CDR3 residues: CASSPAPEAQHF. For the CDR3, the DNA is TGTGCCAGCAGCCCTGCCCCCGAGGCCCAGCATTTT.

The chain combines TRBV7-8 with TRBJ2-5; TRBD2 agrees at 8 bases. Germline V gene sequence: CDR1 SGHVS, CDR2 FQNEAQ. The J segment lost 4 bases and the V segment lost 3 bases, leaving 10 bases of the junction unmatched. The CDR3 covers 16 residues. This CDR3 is CASSLALAEPGETQYF. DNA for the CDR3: TGTGCCAGCAGCTTGGCACTAGCGGAACCGGGAGAGACCCAGTACTTC.

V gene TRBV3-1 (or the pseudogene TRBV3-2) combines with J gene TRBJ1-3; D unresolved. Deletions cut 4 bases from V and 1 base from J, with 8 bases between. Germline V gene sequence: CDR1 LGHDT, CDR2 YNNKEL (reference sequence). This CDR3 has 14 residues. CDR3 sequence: CASSPSGSGNTIYF. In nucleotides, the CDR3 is TGTGCCAGCAGCCCTTCGGGGTCTGGAAACACCATATATTTT.

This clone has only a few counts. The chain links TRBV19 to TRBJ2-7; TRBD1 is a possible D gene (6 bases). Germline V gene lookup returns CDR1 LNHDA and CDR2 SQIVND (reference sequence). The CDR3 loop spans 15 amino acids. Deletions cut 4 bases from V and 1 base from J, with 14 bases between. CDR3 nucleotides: TGTGCCAGTAGTAACGGGTGGACAGAATCCTACGAGCAGTACTTC. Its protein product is CASSNGWTESYEQYF.

CDR3 residues: CASSQAPGRYTGELFF. The CDR3, as DNA: TGCGCCAGCAGCCAAGCCCCTGGCAGATACACCGGGGAGCTGTTTTTT. J is TRBJ2-2 and V is TRBV4-1, with no clear D. The V gene lost 1 base and the J gene lost 3 bases, with 12 bases spanning the gap. The CDR3 has 16 residues. The V gene's germline CDR1 is MGHRA and CDR2 YSYEKL.

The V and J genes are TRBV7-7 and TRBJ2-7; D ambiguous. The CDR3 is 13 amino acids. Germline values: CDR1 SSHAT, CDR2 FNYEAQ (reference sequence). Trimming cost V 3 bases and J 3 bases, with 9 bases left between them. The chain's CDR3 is CASSLQAHYEQYF. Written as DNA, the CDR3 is TGTGCCAGCAGCTTGCAGGCTCACTACGAGCAGTACTTC.

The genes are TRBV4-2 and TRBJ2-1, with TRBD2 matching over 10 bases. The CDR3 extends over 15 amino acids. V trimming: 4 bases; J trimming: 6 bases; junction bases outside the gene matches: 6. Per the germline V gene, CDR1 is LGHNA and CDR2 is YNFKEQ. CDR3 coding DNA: TGTGCCAGCAGCCCACCTAGCGGGAGTGGCAATGAGCAGTTCTTC. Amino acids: CASSPPSGSGNEQFF.

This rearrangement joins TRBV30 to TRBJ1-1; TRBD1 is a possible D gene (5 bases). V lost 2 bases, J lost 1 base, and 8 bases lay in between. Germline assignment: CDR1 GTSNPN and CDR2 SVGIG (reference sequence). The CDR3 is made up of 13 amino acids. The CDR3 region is CAWSRQRNTEAFF. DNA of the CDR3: TGTGCCTGGAGTCGACAGAGGAACACTGAAGCTTTCTTT.

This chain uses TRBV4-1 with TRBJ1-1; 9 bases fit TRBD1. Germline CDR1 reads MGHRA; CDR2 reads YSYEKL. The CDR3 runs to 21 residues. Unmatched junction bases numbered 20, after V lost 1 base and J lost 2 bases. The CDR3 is CASSQVWGQGPATQLNTEAFF. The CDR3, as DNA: TGCGCCAGCAGCCAAGTTTGGGGACAGGGTCCCGCCACGCAGCTAAACACTGAAGCTTTCTTT.

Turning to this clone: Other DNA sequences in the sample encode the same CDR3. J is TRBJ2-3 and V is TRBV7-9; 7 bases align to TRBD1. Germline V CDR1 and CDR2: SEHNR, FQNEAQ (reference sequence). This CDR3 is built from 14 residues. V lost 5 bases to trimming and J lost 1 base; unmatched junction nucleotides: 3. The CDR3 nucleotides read TGTGCCAGCAGCCTCGGGACAGGCACAGATACGCAGTATTTT. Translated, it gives CASSLGTGTDTQYF.

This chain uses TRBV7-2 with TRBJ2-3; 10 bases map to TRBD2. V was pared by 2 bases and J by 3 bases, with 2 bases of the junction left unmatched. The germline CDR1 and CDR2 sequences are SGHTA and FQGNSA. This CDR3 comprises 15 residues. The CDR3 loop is CASSLTSGVTDTQYF. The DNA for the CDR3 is TGTGCCAGCAGCTTAACTAGCGGGGTAACAGATACGCAGTATTTT.

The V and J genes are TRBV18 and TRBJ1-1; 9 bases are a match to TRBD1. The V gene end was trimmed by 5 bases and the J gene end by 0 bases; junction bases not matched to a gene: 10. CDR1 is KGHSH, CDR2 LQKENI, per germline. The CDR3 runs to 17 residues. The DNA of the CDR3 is TGTGCCAGCTCATCCCCGGGACAGGGAATAATGAACACTGAAGCTTTCTTT. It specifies CASSSPGQGIMNTEAFF.

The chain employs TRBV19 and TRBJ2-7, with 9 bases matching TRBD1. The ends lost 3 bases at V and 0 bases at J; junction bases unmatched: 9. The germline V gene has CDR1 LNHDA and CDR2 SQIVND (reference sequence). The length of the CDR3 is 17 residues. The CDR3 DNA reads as TGTGCCAGTAGTATCTCTTCAACAGGGGGCGCCTCCTACGAGCAGTACTTC. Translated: CASSISSTGGASYEQYF. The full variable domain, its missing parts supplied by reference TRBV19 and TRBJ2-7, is DGGITQSPKYLFRKEGQNVTLSCEQNLNHDAMYWYRQDPGQGLRLIYYSQIVNDFQKGDIAEGYSVSREKKESFPLTVTSAQKNPTAFYLCASSISSTGGASYEQYFGPGTRLTVT.

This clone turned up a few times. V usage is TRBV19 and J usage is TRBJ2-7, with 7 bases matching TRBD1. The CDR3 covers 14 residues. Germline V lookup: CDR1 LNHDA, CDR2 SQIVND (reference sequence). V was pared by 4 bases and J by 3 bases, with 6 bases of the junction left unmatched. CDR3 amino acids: CASSTGQLHYEQYF. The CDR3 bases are TGTGCCAGTAGTACGGGACAGCTCCACTACGAGCAGTACTTC.

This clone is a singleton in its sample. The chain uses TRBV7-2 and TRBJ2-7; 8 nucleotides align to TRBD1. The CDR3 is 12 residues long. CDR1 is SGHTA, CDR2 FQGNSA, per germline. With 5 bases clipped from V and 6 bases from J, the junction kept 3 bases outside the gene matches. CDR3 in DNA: TGTGCCAGCAGCACGACAGGGGTCGAGCAGTACTTC. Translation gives CASSTTGVEQYF.

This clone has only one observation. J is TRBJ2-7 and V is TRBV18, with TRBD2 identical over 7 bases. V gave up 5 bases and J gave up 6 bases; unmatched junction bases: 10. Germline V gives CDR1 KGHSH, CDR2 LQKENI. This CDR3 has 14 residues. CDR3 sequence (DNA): TGTGCCAGCTCATCCTGGGGGGTAGCGGGCGAGCAGTACTTC. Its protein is CASSSWGVAGEQYF.

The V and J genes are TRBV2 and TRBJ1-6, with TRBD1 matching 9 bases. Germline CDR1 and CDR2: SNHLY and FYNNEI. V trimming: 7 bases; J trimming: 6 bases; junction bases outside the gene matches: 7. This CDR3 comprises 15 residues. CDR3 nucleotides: TGTGCCAGCATTAAGACAGGGGGAGGTAATTCACCCCTCCACTTT. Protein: CASIKTGGGNSPLHF.